Listed below are T cell receptor beta chains from one sample, sequenced in a study of blood T cell repertoires in COVID-19. The assay was immunoSEQ multiplex PCR, and TCRdb's table has in-frame clones only and misses some. This sample has 100,000 to 150,000 clones, with roughly nine tenths found just once. Material: peripheral blood. The source of these receptors is a man in his 60s with COVID-19, enrolled during active disease. Both conserved end residues are part of each CDR3. The D gene is left open where the match is weak. Clone size is stated in some rows and not others, as once, few, many or a class when expanded.

size: .; length: 15; J: TRBJ2-7; V: TRBV21-1; D: .; DNA: TGTGCCAGCAGCGCTACCGGGACTAGCGGCTACGAGCAGTACTTC; CDR3: CASSATGTSGYEQYF
size: .; length: 16; J: TRBJ2-4; V: TRBV9; D: TRBD2; DNA: TGTGCCAGCAGCGTAGGACTAGCGGGAGCCAAAAACATTCAGTACTTC; CDR3: CASSVGLAGAKNIQYF
size: .; length: 15; J: TRBJ1-2; V: TRBV5-6; D: TRBD1; DNA: TGTGCCAGCAACCTCCTTGGACAGGGAACTTATGGCTACACCTTC; CDR3: CASNLLGQGTYGYTF
size: .; length: 14; J: TRBJ2-7; V: TRBV9; D: .; DNA: TGTGCCAGCAGCGGAGGACAGAATCTCTACGAGCAGTACTTC; CDR3: CASSGGQNLYEQYF
size: .; length: 15; J: TRBJ1-2; V: TRBV18; D: .; DNA: TGTGCCAGCTCCCCTGAAACCAGGGGCGGCTATGGCTACACCTTC; CDR3: CASSPETRGGYGYTF
size: .; length: 13; J: TRBJ1-2; V: TRBV9; D: .; DNA: TGTGCCAGCAGCGTAGATGGGCAGGATGGCTACACCTTC; CDR3: CASSVDGQDGYTF
size: .; length: 17; J: TRBJ2-1; V: TRBV6-2/TRBV6-3; D: TRBD1; DNA: TGTGCCAGCAGCCGACTCGGGACAGGGAAGCGACACAATGAGCAGTTCTTC; CDR3: CASSRLGTGKRHNEQFF
size: .; length: 14; J: TRBJ2-3; V: TRBV6-5; D: .; DNA: TGTGCCAGCAATAGGAGGGGTGGCACAGATACGCAGTATTTT; CDR3: CASNRRGGTDTQYF
size: few; length: 15; J: TRBJ1-5; V: TRBV11-3; D: TRBD1; DNA: TGTGCCAGCAGCTTAGGAAGCGGACAGGGGCAGCCCCAGCATTTT; CDR3: CASSLGSGQGQPQHF
size: .; length: 12; J: TRBJ2-5; V: TRBV6-5; D: .; DNA: TGTGCCAGCAGTTCAGGTGCGGAGACCCAGTACTTC; CDR3: CASSSGAETQYF
size: .; length: 12; J: TRBJ1-3; V: TRBV7-9; D: .; DNA: TGTGCCAGCAGCTTGGCCGGAAACACCATATATTTT; CDR3: CASSLAGNTIYF
size: many; length: 17; J: TRBJ1-5; V: TRBV28; D: .; DNA: TGTGCCAGCAGTTTCCAACTGGGCACAGGGTCCAATCAGCCCCAGCATTTT; CDR3: CASSFQLGTGSNQPQHF
size: .; length: 14; J: TRBJ1-4; V: TRBV5-1; D: .; DNA: TGCGCCAGCAGCTCTACTGGGGGGAATGAAAAACTGTTTTTT; CDR3: CASSSTGGNEKLFF
size: .; length: 14; J: TRBJ2-7; V: TRBV13; D: .; DNA: TGTGCCAGCAGCTCAGAGCGCGTAACGGGGGAGCAGTACTTC; CDR3: CASSSERVTGEQYF
size: .; length: 16; J: TRBJ2-2; V: TRBV19; D: TRBD1; DNA: TGTGCCAGTAGTATAGTGGTGACCCAGGGGGCCGGGGAGCTGTTTTTT; CDR3: CASSIVVTQGAGELFF
size: .; length: 14; J: TRBJ1-3; V: TRBV30; D: .; DNA: TGTGCCTGGAGCCAAGGGGACTCTGGAAACACCATATATTTT; CDR3: CAWSQGDSGNTIYF
size: .; length: 14; J: TRBJ1-6; V: TRBV6-5; D: TRBD1; DNA: TGTGCCAGCACTTCAGGGGGTCGGGGTTCACCCCTCCACTTT; CDR3: CASTSGGRGSPLHF
size: .; length: 15; J: TRBJ1-1; V: TRBV6-5; D: TRBD1; DNA: TGTGCCAGCCGACAGGGGCATTCGGGGAACACTGAAGCTTTCTTT; CDR3: CASRQGHSGNTEAFF
size: .; length: 14; J: TRBJ2-1; V: TRBV11-1; D: .; DNA: TGTGCCAGCAGCTTAGGACAAGGGGCGTTAGGTTGGTTCTTC; CDR3: CASSLGQGALGWFF
size: .; length: 12; J: TRBJ1-2; V: TRBV10-3; D: TRBD1; DNA: TGTGCCATCAGTGCGGGACAGTATGGCTACACCTTC; CDR3: CAISAGQYGYTF
size: .; length: 13; J: TRBJ1-1; V: TRBV11-1; D: TRBD1; DNA: TGTGCCAGCAGCCTCTGGACAGGGGGAGAAGCTTTCTTT; CDR3: CASSLWTGGEAFF
size: .; length: 14; J: TRBJ1-2; V: TRBV29-1; D: .; DNA: TGCAGCGTTTTATCGGAGAGAGAGGTATATGGCTACACCTTC; CDR3: CSVLSEREVYGYTF
size: .; length: 14; J: TRBJ2-3; V: TRBV5-1; D: TRBD1; DNA: TGCGCCAGCAGAGTAGGGCAGGGGGTAGATACGCAGTATTTT; CDR3: CASRVGQGVDTQYF
size: once; length: 15; J: TRBJ2-2; V: TRBV25-1; D: TRBD2; DNA: TGTGCCAGCAGTGATGGGTCGGGAGGCACCGGGGAGCTGTTTTTT; CDR3: CASSDGSGGTGELFF
size: .; length: 17; J: TRBJ2-3; V: TRBV7-7; D: .; DNA: TGTGCTAGCAGCCCGTTGGGGGGGCCCGAGCCCCCAGATACGCAGTATTTT; CDR3: CASSPLGGPEPPDTQYF
size: few; length: 14; J: TRBJ2-7; V: TRBV7-9; D: TRBD1; DNA: TGTGCCAGCAGTGTGGGGACAGGGTCGGGCGAGCAGTACTTC; CDR3: CASSVGTGSGEQYF
size: .; length: 15; J: TRBJ2-2; V: TRBV15; D: TRBD2; DNA: TGTGCCACCAGCAGCGGGAGGGCTGATACCGGGGAGCTGTTTTTT; CDR3: CATSSGRADTGELFF
size: .; length: 13; J: TRBJ1-1; V: TRBV6-5; D: .; DNA: TGTGCCAGCAGTTACGAGGTGAACACTGAAGCTTTCTTT; CDR3: CASSYEVNTEAFF
size: .; length: 17; J: TRBJ2-2; V: TRBV19; D: .; DNA: TGTGCCAGTAGTACATCGGGCGAGCCCACGGGAACCGGGGAGCTGTTTTTT; CDR3: CASSTSGEPTGTGELFF
size: .; length: 14; J: TRBJ1-2; V: TRBV19; D: .; DNA: TGTGCCAGTGCGCCCGATACAGCTAACTATGGCTACACCTTC; CDR3: CASAPDTANYGYTF
size: .; length: 15; J: TRBJ1-1; V: TRBV11-3; D: TRBD1; DNA: TGTGCCAGCAGCCCTCGGACAGGGGAATACACTGAAGCTTTCTTT; CDR3: CASSPRTGEYTEAFF
size: .; length: 14; J: TRBJ1-1; V: TRBV10-3; D: .; DNA: TGTGCCATCAGTGAAGGTAGGCGGGGCACTGAAGCTTTCTTT; CDR3: CAISEGRRGTEAFF
size: once; length: 15; J: TRBJ2-7; V: TRBV5-1; D: TRBD2; DNA: TGCGCCAGCAGCTCCGGACTAGCGGGACTCTACGAGCAGTACTTC; CDR3: CASSSGLAGLYEQYF
size: once; length: 16; J: TRBJ2-1; V: TRBV5-1; D: TRBD2; DNA: TGCGCCAGCAGCCCCAGGGGGGTAGCGGGAGGGAATGAGCAGTTCTTC; CDR3: CASSPRGVAGGNEQFF
size: .; length: 13; J: TRBJ1-1; V: TRBV4-3; D: TRBD1; DNA: TGCGCCAGCAGCCAGGAGACAGGGCCTGAAGCTTTCTTT; CDR3: CASSQETGPEAFF
size: .; length: 13; J: TRBJ1-2; V: TRBV6-5; D: .; DNA: TGTGCCACCAGTTTAAATCCCCTACATGGCTACACCTTC; CDR3: CATSLNPLHGYTF
size: .; length: 15; J: TRBJ2-5; V: TRBV2; D: TRBD2; DNA: TGTGCCAGCAGTGAGGCTAGCGGGGGGCAAGAGACCCAGTACTTC; CDR3: CASSEASGGQETQYF
size: .; length: 16; J: TRBJ1-3; V: TRBV11-2; D: TRBD1; DNA: TGTGCCAGCAGCCCCCGGGACAGTTTCTCTGGAAACACCATATATTTT; CDR3: CASSPRDSFSGNTIYF
size: many; length: 14; J: TRBJ2-1; V: TRBV19; D: TRBD1; DNA: TGTGCCAGTAGGCAGGACAGGGGTGACAATGAGCAGTTCTTC; CDR3: CASRQDRGDNEQFF
size: .; length: 13; J: TRBJ1-5; V: TRBV19; D: .; DNA: TGTGCCAGTAGCCTTGACATTAATCAGCCCCAGCATTTT; CDR3: CASSLDINQPQHF
size: once; length: 15; J: TRBJ2-5; V: TRBV5-5; D: TRBD1; DNA: TGTGCCAGCAGCTCTCTAGGACAGGGCTTGGAGACCCAGTACTTC; CDR3: CASSSLGQGLETQYF